The rows below give T cell receptor beta chains drawn from one sample of a study of control samples from healthy donors and cancer patients. The assay was immunoSEQ multiplex PCR, and TCRdb's table has in-frame clones only and misses some. Among about 130,000 clones listed, about 92% were seen once. Sequenced material: blood. The receptors were sampled from a woman between 50 and 59 years old in good health. Each CDR3 is given with its conserved first and last residue. The D gene is left open where the match is weak. Size values are once, few and many counts, or a class for expanded clones, and some rows have none.

CDR3aa | CDR3nt | d_gene | len | abundance | j_gene | v_gene
CASSEGMTYREPQHF | TGTGCCAGCAGTGAAGGGATGACCTACCGGGAGCCCCAGCATTTT | NA | 15 | NA | TRBJ1-5 | TRBV6-1
CASSGIWTVPQSDTQYF | TGTGCCAGCAGTGGGATATGGACAGTTCCCCAATCCGATACGCAGTATTTT | NA | 17 | NA | TRBJ2-3 | TRBV6-1
CATSRKGWAVQGTDTQYF | TGTGCCACCAGCAGAAAAGGGTGGGCGGTCCAAGGCACAGATACGCAGTATTTT | NA | 18 | NA | TRBJ2-3 | TRBV15
CASSQDRGGSTDTQYF | TGTGCCAGCAGCCAAGATAGGGGGGGGAGCACAGATACGCAGTATTTT | NA | 16 | NA | TRBJ2-3 | TRBV4-2
CASSLRAGVQETQYF | TGCGCCAGCAGCTTACGGGCGGGGGTCCAAGAGACCCAGTACTTC | TRBD2 | 15 | NA | TRBJ2-5 | TRBV5-1
CASSLVPNYGYTF | TGTGCCAGCAGCTTAGTACCAAATTATGGCTACACCTTC | NA | 13 | NA | TRBJ1-2 | TRBV7-9
CASSDSRGPYNEQFF | TGTGCCAGCAGTGATAGCAGGGGGCCCTACAATGAGCAGTTCTTC | TRBD1 | 15 | NA | TRBJ2-1 | TRBV25-1
CASSPGAAGYTF | TGTGCCAGCAGTCCAGGGGCTGCGGGCTACACCTTC | NA | 12 | once | TRBJ1-2 | TRBV12-3/TRBV12-4
CASSEGGTNTGELFF | TGTGCCAGCAGTGAGGGGGGGACGAACACCGGGGAGCTGTTTTTT | TRBD2 | 15 | NA | TRBJ2-2 | TRBV2
CASSTHGTGTYEQYF | TGTGCCAGCAGTACCCACGGGACAGGGACCTACGAGCAGTACTTC | TRBD1 | 15 | NA | TRBJ2-7 | TRBV6-5
CASRGQGASGNTIYF | TGTGCCAGCAGGGGACAGGGGGCATCTGGAAACACCATATATTTT | TRBD1 | 15 | NA | TRBJ1-3 | TRBV28
CASSQNRGAGIQFF | TGCGCCAGCAGCCAAAACCGGGGGGCGGGGATCCAATTCTTC | NA | 14 | NA | TRBJ2-1 | TRBV4-1
CASREGVAKNIQYF | TGTGCCAGCCGGGAGGGGGTAGCCAAAAACATTCAGTACTTC | TRBD2 | 14 | NA | TRBJ2-4 | TRBV2
CASRLAGGPDIQYF | TGTGCCAGCAGACTAGCGGGAGGGCCTGACATTCAGTACTTC | TRBD2 | 14 | NA | TRBJ2-4 | TRBV11-2
CASSTGQSTYEQYF | TGTGCCAGTAGTACGGGACAGTCAACCTACGAGCAGTACTTC | TRBD1 | 14 | NA | TRBJ2-7 | TRBV19
CASSLSRGLGEQYF | TGTGCCAGCAGCTTATCACGGGGACTAGGCGAGCAGTACTTC | TRBD2 | 14 | NA | TRBJ2-7 | TRBV7-9